This entry concerns a single TCR beta chain. Its antigen remains unidentified. TCRdb keeps only in-frame clones here, not all; method: immunoSEQ multiplex PCR. The sample lists approximately 60,000 clones; around 87% were seen once. This record comes from a study of OX40 agonist ivuxolimab in advanced cancers. This CDR3 contains 14 residues. The germline V gene has CDR1 SGHVS and CDR2 FNYEAQ. Unmatched junction bases numbered 6, after V lost 5 bases and J lost 6 bases. Study results and caveats: Certain nonresponding patients likewise had low normalized T-cell clonal expansion.

The material sequenced was CD4+ or CD8+ T cells sorted from blood, taken in a trial of the OX40 agonist ivuxolimab. The J gene is TRBJ2-1, the V gene TRBV7-6; 8 nucleotides line up with TRBD1. This TCR derives from an adult with an advanced solid tumor such as melanoma, head and neck, liver or kidney cancer. The CDR3 DNA follows: TGTGCCAGCAGCCGACAGGGGAGTCGCAATGAGCAGTTCTTC. Amino acids: CASSRQGSRNEQFF.